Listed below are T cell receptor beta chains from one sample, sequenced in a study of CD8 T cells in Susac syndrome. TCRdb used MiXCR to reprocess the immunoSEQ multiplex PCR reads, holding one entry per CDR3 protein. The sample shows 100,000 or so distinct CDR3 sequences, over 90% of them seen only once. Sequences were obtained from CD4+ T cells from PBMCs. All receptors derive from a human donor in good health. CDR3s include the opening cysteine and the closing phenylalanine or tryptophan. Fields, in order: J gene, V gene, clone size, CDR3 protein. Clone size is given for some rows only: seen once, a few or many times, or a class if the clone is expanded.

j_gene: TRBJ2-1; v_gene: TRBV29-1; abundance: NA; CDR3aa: CSVGLTGPQSNEQFF
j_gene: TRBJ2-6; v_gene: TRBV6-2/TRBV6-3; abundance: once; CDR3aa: CASSYLWGQAPSGANVLTF
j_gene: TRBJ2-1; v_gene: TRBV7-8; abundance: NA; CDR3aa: CASSLRSRDDEQFF
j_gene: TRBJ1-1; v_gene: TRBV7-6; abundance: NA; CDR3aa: CASSLKENTEAFF
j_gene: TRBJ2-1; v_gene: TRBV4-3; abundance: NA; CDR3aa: CASSQEVQREWKFSYNEQFF
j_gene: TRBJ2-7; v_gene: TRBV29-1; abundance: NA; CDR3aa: CSVGPGAYEQYF
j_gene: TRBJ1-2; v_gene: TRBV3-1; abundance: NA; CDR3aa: CASSRNALGTASYGYTF
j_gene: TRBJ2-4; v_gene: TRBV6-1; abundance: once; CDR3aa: CASSDRTSVLAKNIQYF
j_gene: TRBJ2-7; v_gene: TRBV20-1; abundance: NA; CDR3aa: CSAKKTGTYEQYF
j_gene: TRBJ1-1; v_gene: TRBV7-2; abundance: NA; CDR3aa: CASSSRANTEAFF
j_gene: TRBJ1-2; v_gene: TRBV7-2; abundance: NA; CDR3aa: CASSSGTRDYGYTF
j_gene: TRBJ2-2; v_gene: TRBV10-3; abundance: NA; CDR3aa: CAISDPNGELFF
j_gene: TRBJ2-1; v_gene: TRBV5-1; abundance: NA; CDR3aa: CASSPLAGGPNEQFF
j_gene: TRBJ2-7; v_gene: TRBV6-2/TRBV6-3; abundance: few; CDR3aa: CASTSSSYEQYF
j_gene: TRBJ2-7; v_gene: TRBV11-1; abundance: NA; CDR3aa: CASSLGAVYEQYF
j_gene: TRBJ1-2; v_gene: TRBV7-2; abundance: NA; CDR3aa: CASSPAHIYGYTF
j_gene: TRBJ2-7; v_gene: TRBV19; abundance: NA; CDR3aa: CASSIRTGGEQYF
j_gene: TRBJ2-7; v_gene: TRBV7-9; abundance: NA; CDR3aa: CASSKINREAPYEQYF
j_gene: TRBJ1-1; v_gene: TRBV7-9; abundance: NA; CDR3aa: CASSIKDDTEAFF
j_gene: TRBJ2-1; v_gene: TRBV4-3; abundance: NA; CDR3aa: CASSIQGGQSYNEQFF
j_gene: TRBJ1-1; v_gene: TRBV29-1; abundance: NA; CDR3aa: CSVETSGTDEAFF
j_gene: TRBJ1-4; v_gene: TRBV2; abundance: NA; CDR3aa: CASALDRGNEKLFF
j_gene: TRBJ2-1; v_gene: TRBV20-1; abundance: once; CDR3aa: CSASGTWRNEQFF
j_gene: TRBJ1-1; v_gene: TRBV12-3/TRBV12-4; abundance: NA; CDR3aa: CASSSSYATGTEAFF
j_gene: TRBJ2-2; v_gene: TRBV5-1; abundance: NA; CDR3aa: CASSPTWTNTGELFF
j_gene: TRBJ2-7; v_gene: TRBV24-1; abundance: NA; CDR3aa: CATSDRPGTGVGEQYF
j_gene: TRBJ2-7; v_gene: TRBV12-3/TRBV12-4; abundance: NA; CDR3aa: CASSLGDNSYEQYF
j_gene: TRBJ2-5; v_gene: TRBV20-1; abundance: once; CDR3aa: CSASSGLAGKTQYF
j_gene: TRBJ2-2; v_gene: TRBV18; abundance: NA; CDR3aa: CASSPPTQNTGELFF
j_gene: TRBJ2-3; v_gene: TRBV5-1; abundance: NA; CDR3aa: CASSREAGGPDTQYF
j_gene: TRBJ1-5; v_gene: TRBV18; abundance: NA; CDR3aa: CASSGITGSNQPQHF
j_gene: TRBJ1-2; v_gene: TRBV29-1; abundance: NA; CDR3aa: CSVLQYYGYTF
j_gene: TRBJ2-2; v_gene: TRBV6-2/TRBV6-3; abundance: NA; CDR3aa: CASQRARNTGELFF
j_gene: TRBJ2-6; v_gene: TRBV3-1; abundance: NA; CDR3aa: CASSPVVGANVLTF
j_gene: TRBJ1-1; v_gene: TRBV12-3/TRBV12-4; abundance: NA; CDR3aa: CASSPQGYTEAFF
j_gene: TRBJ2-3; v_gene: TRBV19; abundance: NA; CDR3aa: CASSTRDRVGSTQYF
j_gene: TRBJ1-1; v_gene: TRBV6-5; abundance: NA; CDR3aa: CASSYSSQAEAFF
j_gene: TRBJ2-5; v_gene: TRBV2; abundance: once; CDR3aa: CATSAGERETQYF
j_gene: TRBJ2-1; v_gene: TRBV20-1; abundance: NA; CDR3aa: CSAILSGKSYNEQFF
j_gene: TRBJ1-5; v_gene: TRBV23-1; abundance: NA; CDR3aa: CASVGKTGQGCDQPQHF
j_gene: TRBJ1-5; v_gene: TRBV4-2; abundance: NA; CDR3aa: CASSQIQGAHQPQHF
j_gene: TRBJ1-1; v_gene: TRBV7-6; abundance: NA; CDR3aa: CASSSSTGEAFF
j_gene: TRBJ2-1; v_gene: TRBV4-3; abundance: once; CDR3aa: CASSQDPETSGGPYNEQFF
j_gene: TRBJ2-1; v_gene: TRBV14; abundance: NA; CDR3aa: CASSQEGYNEQFF
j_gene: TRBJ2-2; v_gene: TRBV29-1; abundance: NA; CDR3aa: CSIAYRGLFGGELFF
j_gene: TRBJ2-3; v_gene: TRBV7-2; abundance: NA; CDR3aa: CASTNQPTDTQYF
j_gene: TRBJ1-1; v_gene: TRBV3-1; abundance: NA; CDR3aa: CASSETGSGTEAFF
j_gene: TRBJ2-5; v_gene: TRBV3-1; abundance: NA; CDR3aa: CASSQGLAGFQETQYF